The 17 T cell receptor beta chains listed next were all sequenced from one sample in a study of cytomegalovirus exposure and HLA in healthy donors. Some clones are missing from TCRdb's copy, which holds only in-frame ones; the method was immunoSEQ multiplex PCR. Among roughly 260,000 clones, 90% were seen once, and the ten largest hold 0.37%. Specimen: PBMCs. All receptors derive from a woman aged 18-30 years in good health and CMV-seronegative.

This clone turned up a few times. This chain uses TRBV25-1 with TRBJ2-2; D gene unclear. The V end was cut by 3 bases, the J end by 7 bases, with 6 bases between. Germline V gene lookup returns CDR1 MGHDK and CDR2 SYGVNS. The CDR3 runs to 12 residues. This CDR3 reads CASSDFNGELFF. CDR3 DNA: TGTGCCAGCAGTGACTTTAACGGGGAGCTGTTTTTT.

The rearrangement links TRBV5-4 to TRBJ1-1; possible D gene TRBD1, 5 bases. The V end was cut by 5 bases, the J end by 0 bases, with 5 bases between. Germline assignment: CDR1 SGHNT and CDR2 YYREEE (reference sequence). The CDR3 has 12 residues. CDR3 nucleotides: TGTGCCAGCAGACAGGTGAACACTGAAGCTTTCTTT. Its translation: CASRQVNTEAFF.

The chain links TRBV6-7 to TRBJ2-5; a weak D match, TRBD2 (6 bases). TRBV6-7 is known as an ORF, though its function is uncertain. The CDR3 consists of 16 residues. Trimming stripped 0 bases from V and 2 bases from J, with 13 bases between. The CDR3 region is CASSYSTRELQETQYF. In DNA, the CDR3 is TGTGCCAGCAGTTACTCGACCCGGGAGCTACAAGAGACCCAGTACTTC.

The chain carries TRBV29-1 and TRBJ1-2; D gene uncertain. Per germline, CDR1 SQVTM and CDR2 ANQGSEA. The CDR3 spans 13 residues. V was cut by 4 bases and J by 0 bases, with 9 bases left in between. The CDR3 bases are TGCAGCGTTGTAGCCCAGACTAACTATGGCTACACCTTC. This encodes CSVVAQTNYGYTF.

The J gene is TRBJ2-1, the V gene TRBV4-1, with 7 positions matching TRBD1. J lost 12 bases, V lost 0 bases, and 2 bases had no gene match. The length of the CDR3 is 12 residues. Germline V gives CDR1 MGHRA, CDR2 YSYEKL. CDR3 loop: CASSQENRGQFF. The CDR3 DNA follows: TGCGCCAGCAGCCAAGAAAACAGGGGGCAGTTCTTC.

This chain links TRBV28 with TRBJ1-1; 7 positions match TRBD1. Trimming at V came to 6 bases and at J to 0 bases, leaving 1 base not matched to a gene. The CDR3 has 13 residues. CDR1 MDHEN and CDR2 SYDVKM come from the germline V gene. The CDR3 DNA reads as TGTGCCAGCAGACAGGGGTTGAACACTGAAGCTTTCTTT. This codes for CASRQGLNTEAFF.

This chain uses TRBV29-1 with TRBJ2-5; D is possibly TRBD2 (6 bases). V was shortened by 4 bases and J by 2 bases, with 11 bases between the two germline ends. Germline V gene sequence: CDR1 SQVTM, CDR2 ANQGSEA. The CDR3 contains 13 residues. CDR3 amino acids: CSVVGLDQETQYF. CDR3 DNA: TGCAGCGTTGTGGGACTGGATCAAGAGACCCAGTACTTC.

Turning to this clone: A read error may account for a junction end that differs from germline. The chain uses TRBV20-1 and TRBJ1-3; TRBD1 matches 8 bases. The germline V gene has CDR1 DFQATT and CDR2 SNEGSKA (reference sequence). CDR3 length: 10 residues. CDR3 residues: CSASQQGVLF. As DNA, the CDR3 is TGCAGTGCTAGTCAACAGGGGGTCCTTTTT.

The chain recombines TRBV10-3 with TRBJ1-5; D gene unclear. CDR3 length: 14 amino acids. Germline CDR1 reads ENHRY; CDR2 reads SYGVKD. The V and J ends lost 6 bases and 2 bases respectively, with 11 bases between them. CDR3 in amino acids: CAIREEGGNQPQHF. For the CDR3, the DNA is TGTGCCATCAGGGAAGAAGGAGGCAATCAGCCCCAGCATTTT.

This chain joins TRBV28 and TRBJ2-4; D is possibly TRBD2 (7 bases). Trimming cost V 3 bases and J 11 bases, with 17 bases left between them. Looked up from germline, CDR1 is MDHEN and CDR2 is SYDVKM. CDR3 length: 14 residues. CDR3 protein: CASSFQGGGRFQYF. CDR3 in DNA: TGTGCCAGCAGTTTCCAGGGAGGGGGGAGGTTTCAGTACTTC.

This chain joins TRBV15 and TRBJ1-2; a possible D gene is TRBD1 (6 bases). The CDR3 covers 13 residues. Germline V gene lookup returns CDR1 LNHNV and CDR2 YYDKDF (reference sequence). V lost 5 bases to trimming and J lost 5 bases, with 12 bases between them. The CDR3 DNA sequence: TGTGCCACCAGCCCTGGACAGTCTTATGGCTACACCTTC. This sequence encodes CATSPGQSYGYTF.

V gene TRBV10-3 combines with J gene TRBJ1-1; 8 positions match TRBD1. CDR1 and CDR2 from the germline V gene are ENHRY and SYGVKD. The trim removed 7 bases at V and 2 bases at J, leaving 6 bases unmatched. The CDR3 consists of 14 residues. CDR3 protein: CAITIDRGNTEAFF. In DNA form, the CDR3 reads TGTGCCATCACTATAGACAGGGGCAACACTGAAGCTTTCTTT.

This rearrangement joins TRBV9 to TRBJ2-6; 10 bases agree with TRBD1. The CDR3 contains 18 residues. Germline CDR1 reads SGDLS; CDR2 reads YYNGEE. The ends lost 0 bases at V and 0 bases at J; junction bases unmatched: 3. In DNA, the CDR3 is TGTGCCAGCAGCGTAGCTTGGGACAGGGGCTCTGGGGCCAACGTCCTGACTTTC. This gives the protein CASSVAWDRGSGANVLTF.

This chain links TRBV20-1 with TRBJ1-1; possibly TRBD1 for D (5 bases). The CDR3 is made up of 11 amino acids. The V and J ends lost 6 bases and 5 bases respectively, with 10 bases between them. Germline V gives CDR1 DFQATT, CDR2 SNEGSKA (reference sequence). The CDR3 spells CSAPRETEAFF. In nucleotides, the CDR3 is TGCAGTGCCCCCAGGGAAACTGAAGCTTTCTTT.

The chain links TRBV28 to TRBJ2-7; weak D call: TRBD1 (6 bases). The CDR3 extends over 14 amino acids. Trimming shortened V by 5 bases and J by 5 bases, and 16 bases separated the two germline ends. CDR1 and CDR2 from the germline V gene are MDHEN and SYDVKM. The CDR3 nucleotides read TGTGCCAGCAGTATCTCAACAGGGACAAACGAGCAGTACGTC. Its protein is CASSISTGTNEQYV.

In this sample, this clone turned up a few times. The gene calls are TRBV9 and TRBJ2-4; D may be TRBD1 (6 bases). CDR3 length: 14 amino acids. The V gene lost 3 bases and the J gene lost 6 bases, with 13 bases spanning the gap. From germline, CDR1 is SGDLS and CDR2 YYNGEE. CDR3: CASSASLGGNIQYF. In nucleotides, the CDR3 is TGTGCCAGCAGCGCCTCACTAGGGGGAAACATTCAGTACTTC.

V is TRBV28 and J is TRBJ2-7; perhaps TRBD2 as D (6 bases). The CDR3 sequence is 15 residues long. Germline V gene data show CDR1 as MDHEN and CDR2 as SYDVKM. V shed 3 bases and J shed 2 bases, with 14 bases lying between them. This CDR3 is CASSLDGGLPYEQYF. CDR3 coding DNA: TGTGCCAGCAGTTTGGATGGGGGACTTCCCTACGAGCAGTACTTC.